This TCR beta chain was identified during a study of blood T cells in healthy people across ages. Only a few counts were recorded for this clonotype. V was clipped by 0 bases and J by 3 bases, with 12 bases between them. There are 15 residues in the CDR3. Germline V gene lookup returns CDR1 MGHRA and CDR2 YSYEKL. Alongside a J-beta primer mix, a sample-barcoded 5' primer served in a second PCR lasting about 7 to 12 cycles. TCRdb re-analysed the 5' RACE reads in MiXCR, keeping a single row per CDR3 protein. This table holds about 1.5 million distinct CDR3 sequences, approximately 42% found once. The sequence derives from a woman aged 18-29 years in good health. The V and J genes are TRBV4-1 and TRBJ2-7; no reliable D call. The sample taken for sequencing was blood. CDR3 region: CASSQDRSGRYEQYF. For the CDR3, the DNA is TGCGCCAGCAGCCAAGATCGTTCCGGGCGCTACGAGCAGTACTTC.